Each of the 9 T cell receptor beta chains below was sequenced from the same sample in a study of Tregs in tolerant kidney transplant recipients (dated by TCRdb to the late 2010s). Library prep was done by the immunoSEQ multiplex PCR assay. What TCRdb holds here is the immuneACCESS table cut down to in-frame rearrangements. Part of the clones is not present; checked against another copy, under half of the missing clones reflect an unresolved V gene, and the others are unexplained. This sample is represented by 75,000 to 80,000 clones; less than 95% of them were singletons. In total, the top ten clones hold roughly 0.35% of the sample. According to the study, the label for this sample's time point signals: blood sample drawn before combined kidney and bone marrow transplant. The sequences come from Tregs from blood, collected before the transplant. The receptors were gathered from a human donor who received a combined kidney and bone marrow transplant.

V usage is TRBV6-6 and J usage is TRBJ2-5, with a tentative D call TRBD2 (5 bases). The germline V and J ends were trimmed by 7 bases and 3 bases, with 18 bases remaining between them. The CDR3 is 15 amino acids. In germline, CDR1 is MNHNY, CDR2 SVGAGI (reference sequence). The CDR3 protein is CASKSGLAPKETQYF. The DNA of the CDR3 is TGTGCCAGCAAGAGTGGTTTAGCGCCTAAAGAGACCCAGTACTTC.

This chain joins TRBV7-8 and TRBJ1-4, with TRBD1 identical over 9 bases. V shed 5 bases and J 5 bases; nucleotides not matched to a gene: 6. The V gene's germline CDR1 is SGHVS and CDR2 FQNEAQ. This CDR3 is 15 amino acids long. The CDR3 loop reads CASSRGQGGNEKLFF. In nucleotides, the CDR3 is TGTGCCAGCAGCCGGGGACAGGGCGGGAATGAAAAACTGTTTTTT.

This chain connects TRBV28 to TRBJ2-6; no clear D. The CDR3 spans 15 residues. The V end was cut by 9 bases, the J end by 2 bases, with 14 bases between. The germline V gene encodes CDR1 MDHEN and CDR2 SYDVKM. CDR3 nucleotides: TGTGCCAGTCGACTTTTGGGAACTGGGGCCAACGTCCTGACTTTC. Encoded protein: CASRLLGTGANVLTF. The variable domain in full, completed from reference TRBV28 and TRBJ2-6, reads DVKVTQSSRYLVKRTGEKVFLECVQDMDHENMFWYRQDPGLGLRLIYFSYDVKMKEKGDIPEGYSVSREKKERFSLILESASTNQTSMYLCASRLLGTGANVLTFGAGSRLTVL.

This rearrangement joins TRBV2 to TRBJ2-1; perhaps TRBD2 as D (6 bases). V was shortened by 6 bases and J by 5 bases, with 14 bases between the two germline ends. Germline lookup yields CDR1 SNHLY and CDR2 FYNNEI. The CDR3 sequence is 14 residues long. For the CDR3, the DNA is TGTGCCAGCAGATGGACTAATGGGGACAATGAGCAGTTCTTC. It is translated as CASRWTNGDNEQFF.

DNA for the CDR3: TGTGCCAGCAGTTCGACAGGGCAGGCCGGGGAGCTGTTTTTT. Its protein product is CASSSTGQAGELFF. V and J are TRBV28 and TRBJ2-2, with TRBD1 matching 7 bases. The germline gives CDR1 MDHEN, CDR2 SYDVKM. V was clipped by 4 bases and J by 6 bases; unmatched bases: 5. The CDR3 contains 14 residues.

The chain uses TRBV18 and TRBJ2-1, with no clear D. Per germline, CDR1 KGHSH and CDR2 LQKENI. With 1 base removed from V and 10 bases from J, the gap between germline ends came to 17 bases. The CDR3 runs to 15 residues. CDR3 in DNA: TGTGCCAGCTCACCACTATTCCACGGATCGGTAGAGCAGTTCTTC. Translating gives CASSPLFHGSVEQFF.

The chain combines TRBV6-1 with TRBJ2-7, with 14 nucleotides matching TRBD2. This CDR3 has 16 amino acids. Germline V gives CDR1 MNHNS, CDR2 SASEGT. V trimming: 4 bases; J trimming: 4 bases; junction bases outside the gene matches: 6. The CDR3 sequence is CASSGTSGRTLYEQYF. The CDR3 coding sequence is TGTGCCAGCAGTGGGACTAGCGGGAGGACCCTATACGAGCAGTACTTC.

There are a few counts of this clone. V usage is TRBV11-1 and J usage is TRBJ2-7; possibly TRBD2 for D (6 bases). Trimming pared 4 bases from V and 0 bases from J, leaving 13 bases between. The germline gives CDR1 SGHAT, CDR2 FQDESV (reference sequence). This CDR3 has 15 amino acids. This CDR3 reads CASSWGVRVSYEQYF. The CDR3 DNA follows: TGTGCCAGCAGCTGGGGGGTGCGGGTCTCCTACGAGCAGTACTTC.

This chain's CDR3 is CASSRARYSYEQYF. CDR3 bases: TGTGCCAGCTCACGGGCGCGGTACTCCTACGAGCAGTACTTC. The rearrangement links TRBV18 to TRBJ2-7; D gene ambiguous. From germline, CDR1 is KGHSH and CDR2 LQKENI. Deletions cut 4 bases from V and 0 bases from J, with 10 bases between. The CDR3 is 14 amino acids.